Each of the 13 T cell receptor beta chains below was sequenced from the same sample in a study of cytomegalovirus exposure and HLA in healthy donors. Researchers ran the PCR with 60 Vbeta and 13 Jbeta primers. Produced via immunoSEQ multiplex PCR; TCRdb's table is partial and in-frame only. The table lists some 150,000 clones, 80% of them singletons. What was sequenced was PBMCs. These receptor sequences come from a man aged 25-40 years in good health and CMV-seronegative.

The chain is built from TRBV18 and TRBJ1-3; TRBD1 matches at 7 bases. The CDR3 is made up of 18 amino acids. CDR1 and CDR2 from the germline V gene are KGHSH and LQKENI. Germline trimming cut 4 bases from V and 7 bases from J; bases unmatched to any gene: 19. The CDR3 loop reads CASSHPLERGHYSNTIYF. CDR3 nucleotides: TGTGCCAGCTCACACCCCTTGGAAAGGGGGCACTATTCGAACACCATATATTTT.

The rearrangement links TRBV10-3 to TRBJ2-7; 11 nucleotides align to TRBD2. CDR3 length equals 15 residues. After removal of 3 bases from V and 4 bases from J, the junction contained 5 bases not matched to a gene. Germline-derived CDR1 and CDR2 are ENHRY and SYGVKD. The CDR3 bases are TGTGCCATCAGTGATGTAGCGGGGGGGCAGTACGAGCAGTACTTC. Its translation is CAISDVAGGQYEQYF.

The rearrangement links TRBV6-5 to TRBJ2-1, with D tentatively TRBD2 (7 bases). This CDR3 spans 16 amino acids. The V gene lost 1 base and the J gene lost 1 base, with 11 bases spanning the gap. Germline-derived CDR1 and CDR2 are MNHEY and SVGAGI. CDR3: CASSYFGGASYNEQFF. The CDR3 DNA sequence: TGTGCCAGCAGTTACTTTGGGGGGGCGTCCTACAATGAGCAGTTCTTC.

CDR3 sequence (DNA): TGTGCCAGCCATCGTACTGAAACTGAAGCTTTCTTT. Translated, it gives CASHRTETEAFF. The chain links TRBV28 to TRBJ1-1; unclear D gene. The CDR3 length is 12 residues. Germline CDR1 reads MDHEN; CDR2 reads SYDVKM. Trimming removed 8 bases at V and 5 bases at J, with 12 bases between.

The chain is built from TRBV7-9 and TRBJ1-1, with a tentative D call TRBD1 (5 bases). The CDR3 extends over 14 amino acids. CDR1 and CDR2 (germline): SEHNR, FQNEAQ (reference sequence). Deletions cut 5 bases from V and 4 bases from J, with 14 bases between. The CDR3 nucleotides are TGTGCCAGCAGCCCAGGGTGGGGGGGCACTGAAGCTTTCTTT. Its protein is CASSPGWGGTEAFF. Full variable domain (outside the CDR3, taken from reference TRBV7-9 and TRBJ1-1): DTGVSQNPRHKITKRGQNVTFRCDPISEHNRLYWYRQTLGQGPEFLTYFQNEAQLEKSRLLSDRFSAERPKGSFSTLEIQRTEQGDSAMYLCASSPGWGGTEAFFGQGTRLTVV.

The chain couples TRBV6-5 to TRBJ2-7; 7 positions agree with TRBD1. The CDR3 totals 13 residues. V shed 2 bases, J shed 5 bases, and the junction held 3 bases outside the gene matches. CDR1 is MNHEY and CDR2 is SVGAGI in the germline V gene. CDR3 region: CASSYATGDEQYF. CDR3 coding DNA: TGTGCCAGCAGTTACGCCACAGGGGACGAGCAGTACTTC.

The V call is TRBV5-8, the J call TRBJ1-2; 7 positions match TRBD1. Germline V CDR1 and CDR2: SGHTS, YDEGEE. The length of the CDR3 is 13 residues. V lost 4 bases, J lost 4 bases, and 4 bases stayed unmatched. The CDR3 here is CASSPGTVYGYTF. The CDR3 DNA follows: TGTGCCAGCAGCCCTGGGACAGTCTATGGCTACACCTTC.

In its sample, this clone was seen once. The gene calls are TRBV4-2 and TRBJ2-3, with D perhaps TRBD1 (5 bases). V was pared by 4 bases and J by 3 bases, with 23 bases between. This CDR3 contains 18 residues. Germline V gene sequence: CDR1 LGHNA, CDR2 YNFKEQ. CDR3 residues: CASSPVLLTQGGTDTQYF. The CDR3 region has the DNA TGTGCCAGCAGCCCAGTCTTATTGACGCAGGGCGGAACAGATACGCAGTATTTT.

The V gene is TRBV7-8, the J gene TRBJ1-2, with D possibly TRBD1 on 5 matching bases. Germline V gene lookup returns CDR1 SGHVS and CDR2 FQNEAQ. The CDR3 spans 19 residues. Between the trimmed V and J ends, which lost 5 bases and 0 bases, there was a span of 25 bases. CDR3: CASSESWVGLSVANYGYTF. The CDR3 DNA sequence: TGTGCCAGCAGCGAGTCGTGGGTGGGACTCTCCGTTGCTAACTATGGCTACACCTTC.

V usage is TRBV5-1 and J usage is TRBJ2-3; 12 bases align to TRBD2. The trim removed 4 bases at V and 1 base at J, leaving 1 base unmatched. CDR1 and CDR2 (germline): SGHRS, YFSETQ. The CDR3 sequence is 15 residues long. The CDR3 reads CASSLAGGGTDTQYF. The CDR3 nucleotides read TGCGCCAGCAGCCTAGCGGGAGGGGGCACAGATACGCAGTATTTT.

This rearrangement joins TRBV25-1 to TRBJ1-1; D might be TRBD1 (6 bases). Germline V gene sequence: CDR1 MGHDK, CDR2 SYGVNS. This CDR3 spans 13 amino acids. V lost 6 bases, J lost 6 bases, and 14 bases lay in between. CDR3 nucleotide sequence: TGTGCCAGCAGCCCGAGAGGGGGGGCTGAAGCTTTCTTT. Protein sequence: CASSPRGGAEAFF.

The chain's CDR3 is CASSSPTGEGNTIYF. The DNA for the CDR3 is TGTGCCAGCAGCTCGCCGACAGGGGAGGGGAACACCATATATTTT. J is TRBJ1-3 and V is TRBV5-6; 8 bases are shared with TRBD1. Germline CDR1 is SGHDT and CDR2 is YYEEEE. V lost 3 bases and J lost 7; bases outside the gene matches: 9. There are 15 residues in the CDR3.

This clone came up once. The rearrangement links TRBV4-1 to TRBJ2-7; 7 bases line up with TRBD1. Trimming took 2 bases from V and 2 from J; bases not matched to a gene: 9. CDR1 is MGHRA, CDR2 YSYEKL, per germline. The CDR3 loop spans 16 amino acids. The CDR3 reads CASSQIGQDTTYEQYF. CDR3 sequence (DNA): TGCGCCAGCAGCCAAATTGGACAGGACACTACCTACGAGCAGTACTTC.